Listed below are T cell receptor beta chains from one sample, sequenced in a study of T cell repertoires in cytomegalovirus infection. TCRdb re-called the reads with MiXCR, one entry per CDR3 protein. The data show more than 300,000 distinct CDR3 sequences, nearly 35% seen once. The antigens for these receptors are not known. Sequenced here: cultured PBMCs, sampled from culture after CMV antigen stimulation. The receptors shown here come from a human donor in good health (CMV status not recorded). Some clones in this sample may be carry-over from other donors' samples. Each CDR3 is given without its conserved first and last residue. The order of the fields is J gene, V gene, clone size, CDR3 protein. For some rows the clone size is stated as once, few or many, or as a class when expanded; others skip it.

>TRBJ2-1|TRBV10-3|.
AIRLANEQF
>TRBJ1-1|TRBV6-1|few
ASSEGDEATEAF
>TRBJ2-3|TRBV12-3/TRBV12-4|few
ASSLGPTAGAGDTQY
>TRBJ1-4|TRBV7-9|.
ASSYPDRVEEKLF
>TRBJ1-1|TRBV6-4|.
ASSTEASGTEAF
>TRBJ2-2|TRBV6-2/TRBV6-3|many
ASSYPPGELF
>TRBJ1-1|TRBV19|.
ASTLRGGLRTEAF
>TRBJ2-6|TRBV7-9|many
ASSPSGAGANVLT
>TRBJ2-1|TRBV19|.
ASSPGLAVNSSSYNEQF
>TRBJ2-1|TRBV7-8|.
ASSLGTSGTFEQF
>TRBJ2-3|TRBV30|.
AWSPPPSGLTDTQY
>TRBJ2-3|TRBV7-9|.
ASSPGGADTQY
>TRBJ2-5|TRBV6-1|.
ASSEAPVAGQETQY